Below are 18 T cell receptor beta chains sequenced from a single sample in a study of human T cells and chemical hapten exposure. Time point indicated: patch test 2, 6 weeks after DPC sensitization. Treatment of the sample: therapeutic diphenylcyclopropenone sensitization with weekly scalp DPC. TCRdb analysed the RACE reads with MiXCR anew, one entry per CDR3 protein. The table records about 73,000 distinct CDR3 sequences, 8.5% of them present only once. The sequencing used whole blood, collected in connection with sensitization to the hapten diphenylcyclopropenone (DPC). These receptors came from a woman aged 50 to 60 with alopecia areata. Some clones in this sample may be carry-over from other donors' samples.

This clonotype has ten or more counts. V usage is TRBV20-1 and J usage is TRBJ2-7, with D hard to call. CDR1 and CDR2 from the germline V gene are DFQATT and SNEGSKA (reference sequence). CDR3 length: 14 amino acids. Trimming removed 3 bases at V and 0 bases at J, with 12 bases between. The CDR3 reads CSARLQPSSYEQYF. CDR3 DNA: TGCAGTGCTAGGTTACAGCCGAGCTCCTACGAGCAGTACTTC.

This clonotype was recorded a few times. The chain joins TRBV28 to TRBJ2-4; perhaps D is TRBD1 or TRBD2 (7 bases each). The germline gives CDR1 MDHEN, CDR2 SYDVKM. V lost 1 base, J lost 8 bases, and 15 bases lay in between. CDR3 length: 15 residues. The DNA for the CDR3 is TGTGCCAGCAGTTTATCCTCAGGGGGGGGGGACATTCAGTACTTC. It specifies CASSLSSGGGDIQYF.

This chain uses TRBV2 with TRBJ1-2, with D perhaps matching TRBD1 (5 bases). Germline lookup yields CDR1 SNHLY and CDR2 FYNNEI. Trimming took 0 bases from V and 6 from J, leaving 14 bases between them. This CDR3 is 15 amino acids long. CDR3: CASSEAGRPGNGYTF. As DNA, the CDR3 is TGTGCCAGCAGTGAAGCGGGCAGGCCAGGGAATGGCTACACCTTC.

This clonotype was recorded at least ten times. This chain links TRBV7-9 with TRBJ1-2, with D tentatively TRBD1 (5 bases). The CDR3 totals 13 residues. The V gene's germline CDR1 is SEHNR and CDR2 FQNEAQ (reference sequence). V shed 7 bases and J shed 8 bases, with 17 bases lying between them. CDR3 coding DNA: TGTGCCAGCACCCCCCAAGGGGTTGGCGGCTACACCTTC. It specifies CASTPQGVGGYTF.

There are a few counts of this clonotype. The chain recombines TRBV10-3 with TRBJ1-1, with D maybe TRBD1 (5 bases). CDR1 and CDR2 from the germline V gene are ENHRY and SYGVKD. The CDR3 runs 15 residues. V was cut by 2 bases and J by 0 bases, with 10 bases left in between. This CDR3 reads CAISEGTVMNTEAFF. DNA of the CDR3: TGTGCCATCAGTGAGGGGACCGTGATGAACACTGAAGCTTTCTTT.

The chain uses TRBV5-1 and TRBJ1-6; TRBD1 matches at 7 bases. Looked up from germline, CDR1 is SGHRS and CDR2 is YFSETQ. J lost 5 bases, V lost 5 bases, and 4 bases had no gene match. The CDR3 spans 14 residues. CDR3 amino acids: CASRLDRNNSPLHF. The CDR3 nucleotides are TGCGCCAGCAGGCTGGACAGGAATAATTCACCCCTCCACTTT.

This clonotype was seen a handful of times. The chain carries TRBV5-1 and TRBJ1-2; maybe TRBD1 (6 bases). From germline, CDR1 is SGHRS and CDR2 YFSETQ. V was clipped by 0 bases and J by 4 bases, with 13 bases between them. There are 15 residues in the CDR3. The CDR3 loop reads CASSLGSGVSYGYTF. For the CDR3, the DNA is TGCGCCAGCAGCTTGGGGTCAGGGGTTAGCTATGGCTACACCTTC. The full variable domain, completed using reference TRBV5-1 and TRBJ1-2, is KAGVTQTPRYLIKTRGQQVTLSCSPISGHRSVSWYQQTPGQGLQFLFEYFSETQRNKGNFPGRFSGRQFSNSRSEMNVSTLELGDSALYLCASSLGSGVSYGYTFGSGTRLTVV.

Here the CDR3 DNA reads TGTGCCAGCAGCTCTAGACCGGGACTAGCGGGAGTCTCCAACTCCTACAATGAGCAGTTCTTC. Its translation is CASSSRPGLAGVSNSYNEQFF. This sequence joins TRBV7-6 and TRBJ2-1, with 14 bases that match TRBD2. The CDR3 extends over 21 amino acids. The trim removed 4 bases at V and 0 bases at J, leaving 14 bases unmatched. Germline V gene lookup returns CDR1 SGHVS and CDR2 FNYEAQ.

This clonotype occurred many times. DNA of the CDR3: TGCGCCAGCAGCTTGGCCGACCCAACAGATACGCAGTATTTT. Amino acids: CASSLADPTDTQYF. The chain carries TRBV5-1 and TRBJ2-3, with D hard to call. The germline V gene encodes CDR1 SGHRS and CDR2 YFSETQ. The CDR3 is made up of 14 amino acids. The ends were cut back, 0 bases at V and 3 bases at J, with 8 bases in the middle.

The sample holds many counts of this clonotype. This sequence joins TRBV28 and TRBJ2-5; a weak D match, TRBD2 (5 bases). The CDR3 runs 14 residues. Germline V gives CDR1 MDHEN, CDR2 SYDVKM. The V gene lost 3 bases and the J gene lost 4 bases, with 12 bases spanning the gap. The CDR3 region is CASSFGPGLETQYF. Written as DNA, the CDR3 is TGTGCCAGCAGTTTTGGGCCGGGATTAGAGACCCAGTACTTC. Complete variable domain (other parts from reference TRBV28 and TRBJ2-5): DVKVTQSSRYLVKRTGEKVFLECVQDMDHENMFWYRQDPGLGLRLIYFSYDVKMKEKGDIPEGYSVSREKKERFSLILESASTNQTSMYLCASSFGPGLETQYFGPGTRLLVL.

V is TRBV29-1 and J is TRBJ2-4; 10 positions match TRBD2. The CDR3 extends over 17 amino acids. The germline V gene has CDR1 SQVTM and CDR2 ANQGSEA. J was trimmed by 5 bases and V by 0 bases; bases with no gene match: 10. As DNA, the CDR3 is TGCAGCGTTGAAGATTGGCCTAGCGGGGGAACAGAAAACATTCAGTACTTC. Translated, it gives CSVEDWPSGGTENIQYF.

This clonotype was detected only a few times. The gene calls are TRBV15 and TRBJ2-3; 11 nucleotides agree with TRBD1. V lost 1 base, J lost 5 bases, and 5 bases stayed unmatched. Germline V gives CDR1 LNHNV, CDR2 YYDKDF (reference sequence). The CDR3 contains 16 residues. CDR3 sequence reads: CATSRGTGGGGDTQYF. The CDR3 nucleotides are TGTGCCACCAGCAGAGGGACAGGGGGCGGTGGAGATACGCAGTATTTT.

This clonotype was counted once. This chain uses TRBV28 with TRBJ2-7, with 7 positions matching TRBD2. CDR1 MDHEN and CDR2 SYDVKM come from the germline V gene. The V gene end was trimmed by 2 bases and the J gene end by 6 bases; junction bases not matched to a gene: 4. This CDR3 spans 13 amino acids. As DNA, the CDR3 is TGTGCCAGCAGTTTAGGGGGGGAGCCCGAGCAGTACTTC. Its translation is CASSLGGEPEQYF. Variable domain in full (rest from reference TRBV28 and TRBJ2-7): DVKVTQSSRYLVKRTGEKVFLECVQDMDHENMFWYRQDPGLGLRLIYFSYDVKMKEKGDIPEGYSVSREKKERFSLILESASTNQTSMYLCASSLGGEPEQYFGPGTRLTVT.

CDR3 residues: CASERNWGEKLFF. For the CDR3, the DNA is TGTGCCAGCGAGAGGAATTGGGGTGAAAAACTGTTTTTT. The chain recombines TRBV6-1 with TRBJ1-4; D gene unclear. This CDR3 contains 13 residues. Germline V gene lookup returns CDR1 MNHNS and CDR2 SASEGT. V shed 8 bases and J shed 7 bases, with 14 bases lying between them.

This clonotype was counted a few times. V usage is TRBV20-1 and J usage is TRBJ2-1, with no clear D. Germline V CDR1 and CDR2: DFQATT, SNEGSKA (reference sequence). The CDR3 extends over 15 amino acids. Trimming pared 0 bases from V and 0 bases from J, leaving 9 bases between. DNA of the CDR3: TGCAGTGCTAGAGATCTATACTACTCCTACAATGAGCAGTTCTTC. Residues: CSARDLYYSYNEQFF.

This clonotype has only one observation. At one boundary the junction diverges from the germline segment, which might be a read error. The rearrangement links TRBV28 to TRBJ1-5; a possible D gene is TRBD1 (5 bases). This CDR3 has 13 amino acids. The germline V gene encodes CDR1 MDHEN and CDR2 SYDVKM. The CDR3 loop is CASSSQGSQSQHF. CDR3 DNA sequence: TGTGCCAGCAGTTCCCAGGGAAGTCAGTCCCAGCATTTT. Complete variable domain (other parts from reference TRBV28 and TRBJ1-5): DVKVTQSSRYLVKRTGEKVFLECVQDMDHENMFWYRQDPGLGLRLIYFSYDVKMKEKGDIPEGYSVSREKKERFSLILESASTNQTSMYLCASSSQGSQSQHFGDGTRLSIL.

The sample holds many counts of this clonotype. The chain carries TRBV7-8 and TRBJ1-3, with D maybe TRBD1 (6 bases). This CDR3 spans 15 amino acids. CDR1 and CDR2 (germline): SGHVS, FQNEAQ. With 4 bases removed from V and 0 bases from J, the gap between germline ends came to 10 bases. The CDR3 DNA sequence: TGTGCCAGCAGCTCTATGACAGGCTCTGGAAACACCATATATTTT. Translated: CASSSMTGSGNTIYF.

This clonotype was detected a few times. The chain links TRBV7-9 to TRBJ2-5, with a tentative D call TRBD1 (6 bases). Germline values: CDR1 SEHNR, CDR2 FQNEAQ (reference sequence). CDR3 length equals 15 residues. The ends were cut back, 0 bases at V and 2 bases at J, with 10 bases in the middle. As DNA, the CDR3 is TGTGCCAGCAGCTTAGCGGGGGCGGTACAAGAGACCCAGTACTTC. Translating gives CASSLAGAVQETQYF.